Following are 27 T cell receptor beta chains from one sample sequenced in a study of breast tumors, draining lymph nodes, adjacent tissues. TCRdb re-analysed the multiplex PCR reads in MiXCR, keeping a single row per CDR3 protein. The sample yields 20,000 or so distinct CDR3 sequences, around two fifths seen once. The specimen was breast tumor tissue. These receptors were obtained from a female donor with breast cancer. Some clones in this sample may be carry-over from other donors' samples.

The V call is TRBV6-5, the J call TRBJ1-6; perhaps TRBD1 as D (5 bases). Germline loops: CDR1 MNHEY, CDR2 SVGAGI. V shed 5 bases and J shed 7 bases, with 15 bases lying between them. The CDR3 totals 15 residues. CDR3 loop: CASSLGGGENSPLHF. CDR3 coding DNA: TGTGCCAGCAGTCTGGGGGGAGGTGAAAATTCACCCCTCCACTTT.

The sample holds many counts of this clonotype. Here the CDR3 omits its conserved ending phenylalanine or tryptophan, so a read error is the likely source. The chain has TRBV20-1 and TRBJ1-6; maybe TRBD1 (5 bases). V shed 6 bases and J shed 7 bases, with 13 bases lying between them. This CDR3 has 13 amino acids. Germline CDR1 reads DFQATT; CDR2 reads SNEGSKA (reference sequence). Written as DNA, the CDR3 is TGCAGTGCCGAGGGACGGCCGAATTCACCCCTCCACCTT. Translated, it gives CSAEGRPNSPLHL.

This clonotype has only a few counts. The J gene is TRBJ1-1, the V gene TRBV7-8; D is uncertain. CDR3 length equals 15 residues. The V end was cut by 1 base, the J end by 0 bases, with 9 bases between. Germline V gene sequence: CDR1 SGHVS, CDR2 FQNEAQ. The DNA for the CDR3 is TGTGCCAGCAGCTTAGGAACGGCCATGAACACTGAAGCTTTCTTT. Translated, it gives CASSLGTAMNTEAFF.

The V and J genes are TRBV24-1 and TRBJ1-2; D uncertain. This CDR3 region has 14 residues. The V gene lost 4 bases and the J gene lost 3 bases, with 11 bases spanning the gap. CDR1 is KGHDR and CDR2 is SFDVKD in the germline V gene. The CDR3 is CATSDDRSYYGYTF. The CDR3 DNA sequence: TGTGCCACCAGTGACGACCGGTCGTACTATGGCTACACCTTC.

This clonotype appeared many times. A much larger clone sits a single nucleotide away, making a read error possible. This chain connects TRBV20-1 to TRBJ2-7, with 7 bases matching TRBD1. In germline, CDR1 is DFQATT, CDR2 SNEGSKA (reference sequence). The CDR3 totals 13 residues. Here the CDR3 reads CSARGDRTYAQYF. The CDR3 bases are TGCAGTGCTAGAGGGGACAGAACCTACGCGCAGTACTTC.

This rearrangement joins TRBV4-3 to TRBJ1-1, with a weak D call TRBD1 (5 bases). Germline lookup yields CDR1 LGHNA and CDR2 YSLEER. V was shortened by 2 bases and J by 6 bases, with 10 bases between the two germline ends. This CDR3 is 13 amino acids long. The CDR3 DNA reads TGCGCCAGCAGCCAAAAAGGGGTGGCTGAAGCTTTCTTT. Translation: CASSQKGVAEAFF.

For this clonotype: A read error may account for a junction end that differs from germline. The V and J genes are TRBV7-7 and TRBJ2-7; D gene ambiguous. Looked up from germline, CDR1 is SSHAT and CDR2 is FNYEAQ (reference sequence). CDR3 length: 13 residues. CDR3 residues: CASSFNEDYEQYF. The CDR3 bases are TGTGCTAGCAGCTTTAACGAAGACTACGAGCAGTACTTC.

This clonotype has ten or more counts. This may stem from a read error, because a much larger clone lies one nucleotide away. The rearrangement uses TRBV6-6 and TRBJ2-5; 8 positions agree with TRBD1. V trimming: 5 bases; J trimming: 4 bases; junction bases outside the gene matches: 9. The CDR3 has 15 amino acids. Germline CDR1 reads MNHNY; CDR2 reads SVGAGI (reference sequence). CDR3 in amino acids: CASSHGRTGLETQYF. Here the CDR3 DNA reads TGTGCCAGCAGTCATGGGCGGACAGGGTTAGAGACCCAGTACTTC.

The CDR3 DNA reads TGTGCCAGCAGCGTCACGACAGAGCCTAATTCACCCCTCCACTTT. It yields the protein CASSVTTEPNSPLHF. This chain connects TRBV9 to TRBJ1-6; D might be TRBD1 (5 bases). Trimming cost V 2 bases and J 6 bases, with 12 bases left between them. The CDR3 contains 15 residues. Germline values: CDR1 SGDLS, CDR2 YYNGEE.

This clonotype was picked up many times. This may come from a read error, since a much larger clone is one base off. The chain couples TRBV7-8 to TRBJ2-3; 9 nucleotides line up with TRBD1. The CDR3 runs to 17 residues. Germline lookup yields CDR1 SGHVS and CDR2 FQNEAQ. The CDR3 reads CASSLVGQGMDTDPQYF. As DNA, the CDR3 is TGTGCCAGCAGCTTAGTGGGACAGGGTATGGACACAGATCCGCAGTATTTT. Full variable domain (remainder filled in from reference TRBV7-8 and TRBJ2-3): GAGVSQSPRYKVAKRGQDVALRCDPISGHVSLFWYQQALGQGPEFLTYFQNEAQLDKSGLPSDRFFAERPEGSVSTLKIQRTQQEDSAVYLCASSLVGQGMDTDPQYFGPGTRLTVL.

The chain carries TRBV5-1 and TRBJ2-1; TRBD2 aligns across 7 bases. Germline CDR1 SGHRS, CDR2 YFSETQ. The CDR3 length is 14 residues. Trimming at V came to 4 bases and at J to 9 bases, leaving 10 bases not matched to a gene. CDR3 in amino acids: CASSLDGGKAEQFF. The CDR3 nucleotides are TGCGCCAGCAGCCTGGACGGGGGGAAGGCTGAGCAGTTCTTC. Variable domain in full (rest from reference TRBV5-1 and TRBJ2-1): KAGVTQTPRYLIKTRGQQVTLSCSPISGHRSVSWYQQTPGQGLQFLFEYFSETQRNKGNFPGRFSGRQFSNSRSEMNVSTLELGDSALYLCASSLDGGKAEQFFGPGTRLTVL.

Here the CDR3 DNA reads TGCAGTGCTAGAGGGGCTAGCGGGAGGGCAGGGGATACGCAGTATTTT. It yields the protein CSARGASGRAGDTQYF. The chain has TRBV20-1 and TRBJ2-3; TRBD2 matches at 12 bases. The CDR3 covers 16 residues. The junction had 8 bases not matched to a gene; V was cut back by 1 base and J by 6 bases. Germline-derived CDR1 and CDR2 are DFQATT and SNEGSKA (reference sequence).

There are many counts of this clonotype. Given a much more abundant clone one base away, this may be a read error. The chain uses TRBV6-6 and TRBJ2-7; 14 nucleotides agree with TRBD2. The CDR3 extends over 16 amino acids. Germline V lookup: CDR1 MNHNY, CDR2 SVGAGI (reference sequence). J was trimmed by 5 bases and V by 5 bases; bases with no gene match: 8. CDR3 residues: CASSHAAGLAGDEQYF. CDR3 DNA sequence: TGTGCCAGCAGTCACGCCGCGGGACTAGCGGGAGACGAGCAGTACTTC.

There are a few counts of this clonotype. J is TRBJ1-1 and V is TRBV29-1; a possible D gene is TRBD1 (5 bases). The CDR3 loop spans 13 amino acids. The V and J ends lost 4 bases and 1 base respectively, with 10 bases between them. Germline V gives CDR1 SQVTM, CDR2 ANQGSEA. The CDR3 reads CSVAGGWNTEAFF. CDR3 bases: TGCAGCGTTGCGGGGGGTTGGAACACTGAAGCTTTCTTT.

This clonotype was counted at least ten times. The chain employs TRBV7-9 and TRBJ2-3; TRBD2 matches at 7 bases. The CDR3 covers 15 residues. The junction had 7 bases not matched to a gene; V was cut back by 7 bases and J by 0 bases. Looked up from germline, CDR1 is SEHNR and CDR2 is FQNEAQ (reference sequence). The CDR3 reads CASTSGGTSTDTQYF. CDR3 bases: TGTGCCAGCACCTCCGGGGGGACTAGCACAGATACGCAGTATTTT.

This clonotype was recorded many times. The gene calls are TRBV4-2 and TRBJ1-1; TRBD1 aligns across 8 bases. Germline V gene sequence: CDR1 LGHNA, CDR2 YNFKEQ. This CDR3 region has 16 residues. Trimming cost V 5 bases and J 0 bases; bases outside gene matches: 8. The CDR3 sequence: CASSAPGTGMNTEAFF. The CDR3 DNA follows: TGTGCCAGCAGCGCCCCCGGGACAGGAATGAACACTGAAGCTTTCTTT.

This clonotype was detected ten times or more. V is TRBV19 and J is TRBJ2-7, with 9 bases lining up with TRBD2. This CDR3 region has 15 residues. Germline CDR1 reads LNHDA; CDR2 reads SQIVND (reference sequence). The V gene end was trimmed by 4 bases and the J gene end by 5 bases; junction bases not matched to a gene: 9. CDR3 sequence reads: CASSTRLAELDEQYF. CDR3 sequence (DNA): TGTGCCAGTAGTACCCGACTAGCGGAACTGGACGAGCAGTACTTC.

In its sample, this clonotype was seen many times. V gene TRBV20-1 combines with J gene TRBJ1-4; perhaps TRBD1 as D (6 bases). Germline lookup yields CDR1 DFQATT and CDR2 SNEGSKA (reference sequence). The CDR3 is 14 residues long. The V end was cut by 3 bases, the J end by 0 bases, with 8 bases between. CDR3 sequence: CSARRGATNEKLFF. The CDR3 DNA sequence: TGCAGTGCTAGGAGGGGGGCAACTAATGAAAAACTGTTTTTT.

This clonotype was seen ten or more times. The chain recombines TRBV19 with TRBJ2-1, with 7 bases aligning to TRBD2. V dropped 0 bases and J dropped 4; count of bases not matched to a gene: 6. Germline-derived CDR1 and CDR2 are LNHDA and SQIVND (reference sequence). The CDR3 contains 16 residues. The CDR3 DNA sequence: TGTGCCAGTAGTATAGATTCCAGCGGGGATTACAATGAGCAGTTCTTC. It specifies CASSIDSSGDYNEQFF. Drawing the rest from reference TRBV19 and TRBJ2-1, the complete variable domain is DGGITQSPKYLFRKEGQNVTLSCEQNLNHDAMYWYRQDPGQGLRLIYYSQIVNDFQKGDIAEGYSVSREKKESFPLTVTSAQKNPTAFYLCASSIDSSGDYNEQFFGPGTRLTVL.

This clonotype was detected many times. The CDR3 sequence is CASSPWGTSSYEQYF. CDR3 nucleotide sequence: TGTGCCAGCAGTCCCTGGGGGACTAGCTCCTACGAGCAGTACTTC. The chain employs TRBV27 and TRBJ2-7; 8 bases are shared with TRBD2. Trimming at V came to 5 bases and at J to 0 bases, leaving 6 bases not matched to a gene. Germline V gene data show CDR1 as MNHEY and CDR2 as SMNVEV (reference sequence). The CDR3 is made up of 15 amino acids.

The chain couples TRBV7-2 to TRBJ2-7, with D possibly matching TRBD2 (6 bases). Germline CDR1 SGHTA, CDR2 FQGNSA. The CDR3 runs 16 residues. Trimming removed 4 bases at V and 4 bases at J, with 20 bases between. CDR3 sequence (DNA): TGTGCCAGCAGCTCCCCCGGGACTCGCCAAACTTACGAGCAGTACTTC. Encoded protein: CASSSPGTRQTYEQYF.

This clonotype was observed a few times. This rearrangement joins TRBV20-1 to TRBJ1-2; D gene uncertain. Looked up from germline, CDR1 is DFQATT and CDR2 is SNEGSKA (reference sequence). V lost 5 bases to trimming and J lost 1 base, with 14 bases between them. The CDR3 is 14 residues long. CDR3 sequence reads: CSALQGSSNYGYTF. CDR3 in DNA: TGCAGTGCTCTCCAAGGTTCCAGTAACTATGGCTACACCTTC.

This clonotype was seen repeatedly, ten times or more. The chain has TRBV12-3 or TRBV12-4 and TRBJ2-3; 7 bases are a match to TRBD2. The V gene end was trimmed by 7 bases and the J gene end by 1 base; junction bases not matched to a gene: 8. The CDR3 sequence is 15 residues long. This CDR3 reads CASTDLGGGTDTQYF. In nucleotides, the CDR3 is TGTGCCAGCACTGATCTGGGAGGGGGCACAGATACGCAGTATTTT.

This clonotype was detected ten times or more. A single base separates this from a much larger clone, so it may be a read error. This sequence joins TRBV20-1 and TRBJ2-1, with no clear D. CDR3 length: 12 residues. Looked up from germline, CDR1 is DFQATT and CDR2 is SNEGSKA (reference sequence). The chain's CDR3 is CSARDRREEPFF. CDR3 coding DNA: TGCAGTGCTAGAGATCGTCGAGAAGAGCCGTTCTTC.

The chain links TRBV20-1 to TRBJ2-7; TRBD2 matches at 9 bases. The length of the CDR3 is 14 residues. V was pared by 5 bases and J by 0 bases, with 5 bases of the junction left unmatched. Germline values: CDR1 DFQATT, CDR2 SNEGSKA (reference sequence). CDR3: CSALRLAVSYEQYF. In nucleotides, the CDR3 is TGCAGTGCTTTACGACTAGCGGTCTCCTACGAGCAGTACTTC.

Details on this clonotype: Sequence at one end of the junction differs from germline and may be a read error. CDR3 loop: CASSLAIGTSTGKLSF. CDR3 in DNA: TGTGCCAGCAGCTTGGCCATCGGGACGAGCACCGGGAAGCTGTCTTTT. The chain links TRBV5-4 to TRBJ2-2; D tentatively fits TRBD1 or TRBD2 (5 bases each). The CDR3 has 16 amino acids. Germline loops: CDR1 SGHNT, CDR2 YYREEE (reference sequence).

To note about this clonotype: The germline gene is not matched at one end of the junction; a read error may be the cause. The J gene is TRBJ1-6, the V gene TRBV5-1, with TRBD1 matching 7 bases. Germline loops: CDR1 SGHRS, CDR2 YFSETQ. This CDR3 spans 14 amino acids. CDR3 nucleotide sequence: TGCGCCAGCAGCGCCGGGACAGTTAATTCCCCCCTCCGCTTT. Its protein is CASSAGTVNSPLRF.